The rows below give T cell receptor beta chains drawn from one sample of a study of cytomegalovirus exposure and HLA in healthy donors. TCRdb's table, derived via immunoSEQ multiplex PCR, lists solely in-frame clones and lacks some. The data hold 40,000 to 55,000 clones, with under 70% observed a single time. Sequenced material: PBMCs. Receptors were obtained from a man aged 60-69 years in good health and CMV-seropositive. The CDR3 runs from the conserved cysteine through the conserved F or W.

TRBV7-2,TRBJ1-5,CASSLAHYSNQPQHF
TRBV27,TRBJ1-2,CASKGQGLDYTF
TRBV30,TRBJ1-2,CAWDDSGRFGGYGYTF
TRBV6-1,TRBJ2-3,CASSERWGGFSHTQYF
TRBV6-5,TRBJ1-2,CASRRRGPYGYTF
TRBV10-3,TRBJ1-1,CATGVGTEAFF
TRBV2,TRBJ2-1,CASSKQGDNEQFF
TRBV27,TRBJ2-5,CASSLSRGLQETQYF
TRBV11-2,TRBJ2-5,CASSPPLAGGSETQYF
TRBV9,TRBJ2-3,CASSVAADTQYF
TRBV21-1,.,CARKAGTYEQYF
TRBV29-1,TRBJ2-7,CSVVPTTSYEQYF
TRBV4-3,TRBJ1-2,CASSQETDRGYGYTF
TRBV7-9,TRBJ2-7,CASSLDFDSYEQYF
TRBV7-8,TRBJ2-2,CASSHFIAGENTGELFF